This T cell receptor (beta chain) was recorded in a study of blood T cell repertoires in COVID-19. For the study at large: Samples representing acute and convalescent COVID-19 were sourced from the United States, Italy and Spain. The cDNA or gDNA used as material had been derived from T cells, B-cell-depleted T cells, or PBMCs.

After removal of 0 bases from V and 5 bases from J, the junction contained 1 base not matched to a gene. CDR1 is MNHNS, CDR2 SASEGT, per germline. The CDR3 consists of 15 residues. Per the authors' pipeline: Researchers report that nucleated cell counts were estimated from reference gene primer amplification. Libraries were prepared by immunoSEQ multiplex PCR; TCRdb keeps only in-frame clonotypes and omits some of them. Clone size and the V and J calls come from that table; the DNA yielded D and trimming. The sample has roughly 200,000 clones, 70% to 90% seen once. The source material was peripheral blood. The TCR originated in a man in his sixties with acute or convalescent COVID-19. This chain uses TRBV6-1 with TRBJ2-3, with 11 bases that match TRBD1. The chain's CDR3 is CASSEAGTGGDTQYF. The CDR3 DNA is TGTGCCAGCAGTGAAGCGGGGACAGGGGGAGATACGCAGTATTTT.